This T cell receptor (beta chain) was identified during a study of technical replicates of blood from a handful of donors. The germline V gene encodes CDR1 MRHNA and CDR2 SNTAGT. With 6 bases removed from V and 1 base from J, the gap between germline ends came to 12 bases. This CDR3 spans 14 amino acids. The protocol was immunoSEQ multiplex PCR, while the TCRdb copy is restricted to in-frame clones and leaves out a portion. The table lists just over 95,000 clones, approximately 95% of them singletons. This sequence was found in a human donor in good health. The chain combines TRBV6-4 with TRBJ1-1; maybe TRBD1 (5 bases). Specimen: T cells isolated from PBMCs. For the CDR3, the DNA is TGTGCCAGCAGGGAACAGGCCTCGAACACTGAAGCTTTCTTT. This encodes CASREQASNTEAFF.